The present T cell receptor (beta chain) was sequenced within a study of blood T cell repertoires in COVID-19. Sequencing was performed with immunoSEQ multiplex PCR; in TCRdb, only in-frame clones are kept and a portion is missing. The sample holds about 480,000 clones, around 85% seen once. Cohort 3 recovered donors had two negative PCRs, clearance, or symptom resolution. CDR1 SGHNT and CDR2 YYREEE come from the germline V gene (reference sequence). The V segment lost 4 bases and the J segment 5 bases; nucleotides outside the gene matches: 6. The CDR3 is 14 amino acids. The chain joins TRBV5-4 to TRBJ2-1; 7 bases are shared with TRBD2. Material for sequencing was PBMCs or T cells enriched from blood (not recorded which). The receptor's source is a woman aged 55-70 years who had recovered from COVID-19. CDR3 nucleotide sequence: TGTGCCAGCAGCCGCCGGGACTATCACAATGAGCAGTTCTTC. It translates to CASSRRDYHNEQFF.